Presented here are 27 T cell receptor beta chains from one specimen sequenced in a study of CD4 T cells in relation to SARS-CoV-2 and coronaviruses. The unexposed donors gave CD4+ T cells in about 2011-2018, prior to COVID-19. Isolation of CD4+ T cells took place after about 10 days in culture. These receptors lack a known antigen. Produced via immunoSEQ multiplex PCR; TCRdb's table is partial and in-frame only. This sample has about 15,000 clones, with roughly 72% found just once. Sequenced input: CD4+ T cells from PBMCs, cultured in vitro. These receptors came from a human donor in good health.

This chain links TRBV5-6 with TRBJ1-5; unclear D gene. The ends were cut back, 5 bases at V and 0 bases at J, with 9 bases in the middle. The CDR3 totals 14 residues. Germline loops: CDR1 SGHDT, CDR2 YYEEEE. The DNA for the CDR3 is TGTGCCAGCAGTGGTGATGGTAGCAATCAGCCCCAGCATTTT. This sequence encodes CASSGDGSNQPQHF.

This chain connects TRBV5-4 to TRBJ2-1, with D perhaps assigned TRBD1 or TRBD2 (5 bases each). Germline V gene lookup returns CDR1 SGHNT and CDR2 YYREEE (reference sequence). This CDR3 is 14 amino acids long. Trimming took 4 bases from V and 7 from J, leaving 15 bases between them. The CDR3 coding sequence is TGTGCCAGCAGCACACCCGGTGGGGGAAATGAGCAGTTCTTC. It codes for CASSTPGGGNEQFF.

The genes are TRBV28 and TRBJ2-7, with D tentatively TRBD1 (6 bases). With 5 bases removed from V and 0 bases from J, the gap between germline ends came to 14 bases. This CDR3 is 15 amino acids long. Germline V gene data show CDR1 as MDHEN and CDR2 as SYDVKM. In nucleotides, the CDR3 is TGTGCCAGCAGTGTTTACAGGGCCCTCTCCTACGAGCAGTACTTC. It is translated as CASSVYRALSYEQYF.

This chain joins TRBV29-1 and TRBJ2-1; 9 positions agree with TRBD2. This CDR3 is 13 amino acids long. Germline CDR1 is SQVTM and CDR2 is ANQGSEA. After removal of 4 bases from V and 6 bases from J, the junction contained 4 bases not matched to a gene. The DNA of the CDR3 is TGCAGCGTTGGCTCTAGCGGGATCAATGAGCAGTTCTTC. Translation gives CSVGSSGINEQFF.

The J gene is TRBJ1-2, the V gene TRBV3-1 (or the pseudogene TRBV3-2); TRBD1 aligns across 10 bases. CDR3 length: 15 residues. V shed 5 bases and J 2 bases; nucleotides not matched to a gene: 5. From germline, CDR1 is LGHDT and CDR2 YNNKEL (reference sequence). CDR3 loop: CASSSRQGANYGYTF. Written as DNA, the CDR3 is TGTGCCAGCAGCTCCCGACAGGGGGCGAACTATGGCTACACCTTC.

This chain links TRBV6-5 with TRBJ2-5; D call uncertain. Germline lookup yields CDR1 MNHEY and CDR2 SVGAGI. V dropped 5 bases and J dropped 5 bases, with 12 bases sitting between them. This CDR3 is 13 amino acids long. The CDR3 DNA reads TGTGCCAGCAGTACGCAGCTAAGGGAGACCCAGTACTTC. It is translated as CASSTQLRETQYF.

In DNA form, the CDR3 reads TGTGCCACCAGTGGGGACACGGGCCCTGTTAGTGAAAAACTGTTTTTT. It codes for CATSGDTGPVSEKLFF. The rearrangement links TRBV24-1 to TRBJ1-4; weak D call: TRBD1 (6 bases). The CDR3 consists of 16 residues. Per the germline V gene, CDR1 is KGHDR and CDR2 is SFDVKD. Trimming stripped 5 bases from V and 7 bases from J, with 19 bases between.

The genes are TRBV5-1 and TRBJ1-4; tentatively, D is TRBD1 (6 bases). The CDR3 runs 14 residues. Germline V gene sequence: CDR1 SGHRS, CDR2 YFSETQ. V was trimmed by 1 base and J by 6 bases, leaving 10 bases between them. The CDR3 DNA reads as TGCGCCAGCAGCTTGTCCCAGGGGTATGAAAAACTGTTTTTT. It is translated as CASSLSQGYEKLFF.

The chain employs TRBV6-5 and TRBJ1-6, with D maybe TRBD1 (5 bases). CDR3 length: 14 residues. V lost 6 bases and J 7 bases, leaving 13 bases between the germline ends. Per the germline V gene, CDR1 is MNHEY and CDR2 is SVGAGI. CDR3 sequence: CASSLDSANSPLHF. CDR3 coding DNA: TGTGCCAGCAGCCTCGACAGCGCCAATTCACCCCTCCACTTT.

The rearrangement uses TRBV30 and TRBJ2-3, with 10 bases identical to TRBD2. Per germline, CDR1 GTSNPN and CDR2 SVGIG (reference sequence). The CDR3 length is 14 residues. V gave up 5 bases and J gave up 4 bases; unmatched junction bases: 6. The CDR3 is CAWDAGTSADTQYF. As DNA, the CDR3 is TGTGCCTGGGACGCAGGGACTAGCGCAGATACGCAGTATTTT.

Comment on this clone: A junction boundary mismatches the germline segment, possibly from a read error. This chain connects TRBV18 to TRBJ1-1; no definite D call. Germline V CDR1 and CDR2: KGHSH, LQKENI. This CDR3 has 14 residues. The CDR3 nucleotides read TGTGCCAGCTCACCTCCCGTGGGAACCCCCGGGTTCGGATTT. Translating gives CASSPPVGTPGFGF.

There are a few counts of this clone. CDR3 residues: CAWRRDNQPQHF. In DNA, the CDR3 is TGTGCCTGGCGTCGAGACAATCAGCCCCAGCATTTT. V gene TRBV30 combines with J gene TRBJ1-5; D not certain. V lost 5 bases and J lost 3, with 8 bases in between. CDR1 and CDR2 (germline): GTSNPN, SVGIG (reference sequence). This CDR3 region has 12 residues.

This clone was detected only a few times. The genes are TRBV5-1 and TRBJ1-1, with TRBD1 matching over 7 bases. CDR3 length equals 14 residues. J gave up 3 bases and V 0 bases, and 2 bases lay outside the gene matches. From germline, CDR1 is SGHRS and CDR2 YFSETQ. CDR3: CASSLEDRDTEAFF. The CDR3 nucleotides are TGCGCCAGCAGCTTGGAAGACAGGGACACTGAAGCTTTCTTT.

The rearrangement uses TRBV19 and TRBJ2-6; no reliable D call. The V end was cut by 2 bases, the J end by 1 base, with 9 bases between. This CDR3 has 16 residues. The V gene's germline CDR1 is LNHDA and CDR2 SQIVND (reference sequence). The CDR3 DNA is TGTGCCAGTAGTATATTGTGGGGATCTGGGGCCAACGTCCTGACTTTC. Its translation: CASSILWGSGANVLTF.

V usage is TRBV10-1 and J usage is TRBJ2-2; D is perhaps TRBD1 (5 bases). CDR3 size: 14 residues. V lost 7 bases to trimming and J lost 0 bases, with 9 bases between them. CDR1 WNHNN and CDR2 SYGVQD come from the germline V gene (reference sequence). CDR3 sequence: CASKGSANTGELFF. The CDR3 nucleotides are TGCGCCAGCAAGGGGTCGGCGAACACCGGGGAGCTGTTTTTT.

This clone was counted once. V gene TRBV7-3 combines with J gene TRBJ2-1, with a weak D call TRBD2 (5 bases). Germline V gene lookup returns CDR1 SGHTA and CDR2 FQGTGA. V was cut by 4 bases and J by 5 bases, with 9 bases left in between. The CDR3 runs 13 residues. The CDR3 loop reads CASSYGLDNEQFF. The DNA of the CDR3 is TGTGCCAGCAGCTATGGACTCGACAATGAGCAGTTCTTC.

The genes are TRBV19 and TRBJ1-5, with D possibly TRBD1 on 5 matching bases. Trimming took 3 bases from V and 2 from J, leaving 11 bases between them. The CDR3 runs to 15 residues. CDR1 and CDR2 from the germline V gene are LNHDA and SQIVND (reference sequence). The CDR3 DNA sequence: TGTGCCAGTAGTATCGGCGGGGGAGGCAATCAGCCCCAGCATTTT. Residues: CASSIGGGGNQPQHF.

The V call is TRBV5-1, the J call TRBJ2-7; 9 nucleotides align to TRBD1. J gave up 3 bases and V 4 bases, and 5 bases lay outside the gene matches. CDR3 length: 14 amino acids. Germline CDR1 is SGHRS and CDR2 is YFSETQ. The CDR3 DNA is TGCGCCAGCAGCCGATGGGACAGGGTCTACGAGCAGTACTTC. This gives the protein CASSRWDRVYEQYF.

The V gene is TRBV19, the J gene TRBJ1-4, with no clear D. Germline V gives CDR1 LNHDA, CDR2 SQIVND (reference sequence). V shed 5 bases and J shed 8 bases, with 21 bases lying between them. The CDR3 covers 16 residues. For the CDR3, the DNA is TGTGCCAGTAGTTTAATCCTCGGGTCAGGAGGGGAAAAACTGTTTTTT. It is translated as CASSLILGSGGEKLFF.

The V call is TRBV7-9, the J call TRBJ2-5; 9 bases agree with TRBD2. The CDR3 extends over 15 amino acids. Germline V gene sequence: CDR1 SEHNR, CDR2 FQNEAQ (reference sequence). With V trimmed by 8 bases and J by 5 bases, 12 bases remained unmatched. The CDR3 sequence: CASGGGGRAGETQYF. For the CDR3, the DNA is TGTGCCAGCGGAGGAGGCGGGAGGGCCGGGGAGACCCAGTACTTC. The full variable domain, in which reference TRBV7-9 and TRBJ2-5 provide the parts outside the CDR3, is DTGVSQNPRHKITKRGQNVTFRCDPISEHNRLYWYRQTLGQGPEFLTYFQNEAQLEKSRLLSDRFSAERPKGSFSTLEIQRTEQGDSAMYLCASGGGGRAGETQYFGPGTRLLVL.

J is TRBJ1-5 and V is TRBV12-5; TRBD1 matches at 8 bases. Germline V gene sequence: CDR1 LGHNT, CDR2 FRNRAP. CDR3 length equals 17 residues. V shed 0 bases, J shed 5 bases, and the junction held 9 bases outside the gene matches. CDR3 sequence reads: CASGLVWTGNYYQPQHF. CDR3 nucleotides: TGTGCTAGTGGTTTGGTATGGACAGGGAACTATTATCAGCCCCAGCATTTT.

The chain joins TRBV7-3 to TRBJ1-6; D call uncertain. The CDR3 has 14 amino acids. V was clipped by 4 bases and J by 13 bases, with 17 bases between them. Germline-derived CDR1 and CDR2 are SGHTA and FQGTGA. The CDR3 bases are TGTGCCAGCAGCTCTACCGCCGACGGGTCTCCCCTCCACTTT. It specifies CASSSTADGSPLHF.

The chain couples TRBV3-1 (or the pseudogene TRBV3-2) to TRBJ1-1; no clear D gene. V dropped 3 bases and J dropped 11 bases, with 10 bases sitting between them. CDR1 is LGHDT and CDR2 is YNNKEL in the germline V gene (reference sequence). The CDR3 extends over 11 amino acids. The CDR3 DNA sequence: TGTGCCAGCAGCCAGCTCCATCTGGCTTTCTTT. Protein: CASSQLHLAFF.

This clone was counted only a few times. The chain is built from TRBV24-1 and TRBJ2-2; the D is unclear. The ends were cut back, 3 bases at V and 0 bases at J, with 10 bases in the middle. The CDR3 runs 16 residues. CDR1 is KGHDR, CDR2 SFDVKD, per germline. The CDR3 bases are TGTGCCACCAGTGATCTGGACGAAGCGAACACCGGGGAGCTGTTTTTT. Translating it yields CATSDLDEANTGELFF.

CDR3 in amino acids: CSVGAGPYNEQFF. The CDR3 nucleotides read TGCAGCGTTGGGGCGGGACCCTACAATGAGCAGTTCTTC. This sequence joins TRBV29-1 and TRBJ2-1, with a possible D match to TRBD2 (6 bases). CDR3 size: 13 residues. Germline CDR1 SQVTM, CDR2 ANQGSEA. The germline V and J ends were trimmed by 4 bases and 2 bases, with 9 bases remaining between them.

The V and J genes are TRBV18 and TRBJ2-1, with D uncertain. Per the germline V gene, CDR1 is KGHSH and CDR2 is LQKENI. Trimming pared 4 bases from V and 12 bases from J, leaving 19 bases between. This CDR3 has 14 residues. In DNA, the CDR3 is TGTGCCAGCTCACAGGCAGGCCCTCCATCGGTGCAGTTCTTC. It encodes CASSQAGPPSVQFF.

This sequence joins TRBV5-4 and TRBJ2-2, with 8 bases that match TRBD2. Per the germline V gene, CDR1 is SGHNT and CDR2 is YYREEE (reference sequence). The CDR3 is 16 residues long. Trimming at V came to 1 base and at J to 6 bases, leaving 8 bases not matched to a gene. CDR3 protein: CASSLRAGAGSGELFF. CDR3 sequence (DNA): TGTGCCAGCAGCTTGCGAGCGGGAGCCGGGTCCGGGGAGCTGTTTTTT.